The 2 T cell receptor beta chains given below trace back to one sample, sequenced in a study of naive and memory T cell subsets (dated by TCRdb to the late 2010s). What the study reported, not specific to this receptor: Naive repertoires, especially CD8, contained a few larger clonotypes, possibly memory cells re-expressing CD45RA.

Library preparation used UMI-ligation and nested PCR. The instrument given in TCRdb is Illumina MiSeq. The beta constant-region primer consisted of an equimolar mixture of two oligonucleotides that together covered TRBC1 and TRBC2. The ligated cDNA went through four rounds of PCR with nested alpha and beta constant-region primers together with the SP2 primer. TCRdb handled the public reads itself, with Q25 trimming in fastp and clone calling in MiXCR, and kept productive beta chains. Duplicate CDR3 protein sequences are folded into a single record with the most common DNA and genes. This sample is represented by over 110,000 distinct CDR3 sequences; approximately 20% of them were singletons. The top ten hold 0.5% to 0.75% of the sample. Their antigens are not known. Material for sequencing was naive CD8+ T cells from blood. The meaning of the sample's cell subset or site label: naive T cells, CD45RA high CD27+. Receptors were obtained from a human donor in good health.

The rearrangement links TRBV6-2 or TRBV6-3 to TRBJ2-3; TRBD2 aligns across 11 bases. The CDR3 sequence is 16 residues long. Germline V lookup: CDR1 MNHEY, CDR2 SVGEGT. Trimming removed 4 bases from V and 5 bases from J; junction bases left unmatched: 8. The CDR3 region has the DNA TGTGCCAGCAGTTCCCCCGGGACTAGCGGCGGAGATACGCAGTATTTT. Encoded protein: CASSSPGTSGGDTQYF.

This clonotype was seen only a few times. This chain connects TRBV6-5 to TRBJ2-2; 10 bases agree with TRBD2. Per germline, CDR1 MNHEY and CDR2 SVGAGI. The length of the CDR3 is 14 residues. The J segment lost 6 bases and the V segment lost 2 bases, leaving 0 bases of the junction unmatched. CDR3 in amino acids: CASSYGTSAGELFF. The DNA for the CDR3 is TGTGCCAGCAGTTACGGGACTAGCGCCGGGGAGCTGTTTTTT.